Below, 32 T cell receptor beta chains from the same sample are listed, as sequenced in a study of naive and memory T cell subsets. Whole-study findings and limits: Especially in CD8 cells, naive repertoires contained a few larger clonotypes, possibly CD45RA-re-expressing memory cells.

Antigen specificity for these receptors is unknown. An equimolar mix of two oligonucleotides served as the beta constant-region primer for TRBC1 and TRBC2. Four rounds of PCR amplified the ligated cDNA using nested alpha and beta constant-region primers plus SP2. One entry per CDR3 protein results from TCRdb running MiXCR on the UMI-ligation and nested PCR reads. Of 120,000 to 150,000 distinct CDR3 sequences in the sample, approximately 20% were seen once. Sample: naive CD8+ T cells from blood. All receptors come from a human donor in good health.

This chain connects TRBV10-3 to TRBJ2-7, with TRBD2 matching over 11 bases. This CDR3 comprises 15 residues. In germline, CDR1 is ENHRY, CDR2 SYGVKD. Unmatched junction bases numbered 4, after V lost 3 bases and J lost 3 bases. DNA of the CDR3: TGTGCCATCAGTGACGGACTAGCGGGTTACTACGAGCAGTACTTC. Residues: CAISDGLAGYYEQYF.

This chain links TRBV4-1 with TRBJ1-1, with 8 nucleotides matching TRBD1. The germline V gene has CDR1 MGHRA and CDR2 YSYEKL. Trimming removed 5 bases from V and 7 bases from J; junction bases left unmatched: 9. This CDR3 is 14 amino acids long. CDR3 amino acids: CASSKGTGYDEAFF. The CDR3 DNA reads as TGCGCCAGCAGCAAGGGGACAGGTTACGATGAAGCTTTCTTT.

The chain recombines TRBV6-2 or TRBV6-3 with TRBJ2-1; TRBD2 aligns across 9 bases. Germline CDR1 and CDR2: MNHEY and SVGEGT. This CDR3 comprises 17 residues. Unmatched junction bases numbered 13, after V lost 2 bases and J lost 8 bases. CDR3 loop: CASSYPTGGRARDEQFF. The CDR3 bases are TGTGCCAGCAGTTACCCAACTGGCGGGAGGGCCAGGGATGAGCAGTTCTTC.

This chain uses TRBV29-1 with TRBJ2-3; possibly TRBD1 for D (6 bases). This CDR3 is built from 13 residues. V lost 3 bases, J lost 0 bases, and 7 bases lay in between. Per the germline V gene, CDR1 is SQVTM and CDR2 is ANQGSEA. As DNA, the CDR3 is TGCAGCGTTGATCAGGGGAGCACAGATACGCAGTATTTT. Encoded protein: CSVDQGSTDTQYF.

This clonotype was seen only a few times. The rearrangement uses TRBV28 and TRBJ2-7; TRBD2 matches 9 bases. The CDR3 is 14 residues long. The junction had 7 bases not matched to a gene; V was cut back by 7 bases and J by 3 bases. The V gene's germline CDR1 is MDHEN and CDR2 SYDVKM. The CDR3 coding sequence is TGTGCCAGCACCCCAGCGGGAGGAGGCTACGAGCAGTACTTC. Translation: CASTPAGGGYEQYF.

This sequence joins TRBV24-1 and TRBJ2-3; maybe TRBD2 (6 bases). CDR1 KGHDR and CDR2 SFDVKD come from the germline V gene. This CDR3 contains 16 residues. V lost 5 bases to trimming and J lost 2 bases, with 16 bases between them. Here the CDR3 DNA reads TGTGCCACCAGTGCCGCGGGACTTCGACACACAGATACGCAGTATTTT. It specifies CATSAAGLRHTDTQYF.

A few counts support this clonotype. V is TRBV6-2 or TRBV6-3 and J is TRBJ2-7, with TRBD1 as a possible D gene (5 bases). V lost 9 bases and J 2 bases, leaving 11 bases between the germline ends. The CDR3 is made up of 12 amino acids. CDR1 MNHEY and CDR2 SVGEGT come from the germline V gene. The CDR3 region has the DNA TGTGCCAGTTCCACAGGCGCCTACGAGCAGTACTTC. Amino acids: CASSTGAYEQYF.

This rearrangement joins TRBV10-2 to TRBJ2-2, with D hard to call. Germline V gene sequence: CDR1 WSHSY, CDR2 SAAADI. Trimming removed 6 bases from V and 4 bases from J, with 6 bases in between. This CDR3 comprises 12 residues. Here the CDR3 DNA reads TGCGCCAGCAGATCCGGCACCGGGGAGCTGTTTTTT. As protein: CASRSGTGELFF.

This clonotype appeared a few times. V is TRBV14 and J is TRBJ2-1; a weak D match, TRBD2 (5 bases). Trimming pared 1 base from V and 5 bases from J, leaving 12 bases between. Looked up from germline, CDR1 is SGHDN and CDR2 is FVKESK. CDR3 length: 15 amino acids. The CDR3 nucleotides read TGTGCCAGCAGCCAAGTTCCCAGCGGTCACAATGAGCAGTTCTTC. It translates to CASSQVPSGHNEQFF.

The chain recombines TRBV6-6 with TRBJ2-6; 12 bases fit TRBD1. The CDR3 contains 19 residues. Germline-derived CDR1 and CDR2 are MNHNY and SVGAGI (reference sequence). V was clipped by 2 bases and J by 3 bases; unmatched bases: 8. CDR3 residues: CASSYEGTGGSYGANVLTF. CDR3 sequence (DNA): TGTGCCAGCAGTTACGAGGGGACAGGGGGCTCTTATGGGGCCAACGTCCTGACTTTC.

This sequence joins TRBV28 and TRBJ2-3; D ambiguous. The V gene lost 4 bases and the J gene lost 8 bases, with 4 bases spanning the gap. The CDR3 covers 10 residues. In germline, CDR1 is MDHEN, CDR2 SYDVKM. The CDR3 bases are TGTGCCAGCAGTTCGGGTACGCAGTATTTT. It specifies CASSSGTQYF.

This clonotype was seen only a few times. The V and J genes are TRBV6-5 and TRBJ2-1, with a weak D call TRBD2 (6 bases). Germline assignment: CDR1 MNHEY and CDR2 SVGAGI. V was clipped by 7 bases and J by 10 bases, with 17 bases between them. The CDR3 length is 13 residues. CDR3 residues: CASMVTGDGEQFF. The CDR3 DNA follows: TGTGCCAGCATGGTAACGGGAGATGGGGAGCAGTTCTTC.

CDR3 nucleotide sequence: TGTGCCACCAGCAGGAAGGCCCTGAACACTGAAGCTTTCTTT. Its protein product is CATSRKALNTEAFF. The chain couples TRBV15 to TRBJ1-1, with unresolved D. CDR1 is LNHNV and CDR2 is YYDKDF in the germline V gene (reference sequence). This CDR3 has 14 amino acids. V shed 3 bases and J shed 0 bases, with 8 bases lying between them.

The genes are TRBV27 and TRBJ2-2, with D perhaps TRBD1 (6 bases). The CDR3 has 17 residues. V was clipped by 4 bases and J by 1 base, with 16 bases between them. The germline gives CDR1 MNHEY, CDR2 SMNVEV (reference sequence). The CDR3 sequence is CASSWFLGAKNTGELFF. The CDR3 nucleotides are TGTGCCAGCAGTTGGTTCTTGGGGGCGAAGAACACCGGGGAGCTGTTTTTT.

The chain links TRBV20-1 to TRBJ2-7; D unresolved. Germline loops: CDR1 DFQATT, CDR2 SNEGSKA (reference sequence). Trimming removed 6 bases at V and 4 bases at J, with 7 bases between. This CDR3 has 10 amino acids. As DNA, the CDR3 is TGCAGTGCCATAGATTACGAGCAGTACTTC. Residues: CSAIDYEQYF.

V gene TRBV2 combines with J gene TRBJ2-1; 13 bases are a match to TRBD2. CDR3 length: 17 residues. Germline V gene lookup returns CDR1 SNHLY and CDR2 FYNNEI. J was trimmed by 7 bases and V by 5 bases; bases with no gene match: 11. The CDR3 loop reads CASSNKRGLAGVNEQFF. CDR3 in DNA: TGTGCCAGCAGTAACAAGAGAGGACTAGCGGGAGTTAATGAGCAGTTCTTC.

CDR3 in DNA: TGTGCCAGCAGCGGCGGGTCGCACTATGGCTACACCTTC. Its translation: CASSGGSHYGYTF. The chain carries TRBV11-2 and TRBJ1-2; D gene uncertain. The germline CDR1 and CDR2 sequences are SGHAT and FQNNGV. Trimming stripped 5 bases from V and 3 bases from J, with 10 bases between. The CDR3 extends over 13 amino acids.

Worth noting for this clonotype: The junction departs from germline at one end; a sequencing error may be responsible. This chain links TRBV12-3 or TRBV12-4 with TRBJ1-5; TRBD1 is a possible D gene (6 bases). The CDR3 runs 14 residues. CDR3 region: CDSSPGEANQPQHF. The CDR3 coding sequence is TGTGACAGCAGCCCAGGGGAGGCGAATCAGCCCCAGCATTTT.

This chain links TRBV12-3 or TRBV12-4 with TRBJ1-1, with 8 bases identical to TRBD1. After removal of 10 bases from V and 11 bases from J, the junction contained 15 bases not matched to a gene. The CDR3 totals 13 residues. The CDR3 here is CATGPDREGRAFF. The DNA of the CDR3 is TGTGCCACCGGACCGGACAGGGAAGGGAGGGCTTTCTTT.

The V call is TRBV6-6, the J call TRBJ1-5; 8 nucleotides align to TRBD1. Germline values: CDR1 MNHNY, CDR2 SVGAGI (reference sequence). The V and J ends lost 5 bases and 4 bases, in that order; junction bases with no gene match: 4. The CDR3 extends over 14 amino acids. The CDR3 nucleotides are TGTGCCAGCAGTCCTGGACAGGGAAATCAGCCCCAGCATTTT. It translates to CASSPGQGNQPQHF.

This clonotype turned up a few times. V gene TRBV28 combines with J gene TRBJ2-1, with D uncertain. This CDR3 is built from 13 residues. Germline CDR1 MDHEN, CDR2 SYDVKM. Between the trimmed V and J ends, which lost 11 bases and 2 bases, there was a span of 13 bases. This CDR3 reads CALNSGAYNEQFF. Written as DNA, the CDR3 is TGTGCCCTGAACTCTGGGGCCTACAATGAGCAGTTCTTC.

This sequence joins TRBV6-5 and TRBJ1-3, with a possible D match to TRBD1 (5 bases). This CDR3 is built from 12 residues. Germline V gene data show CDR1 as MNHEY and CDR2 as SVGAGI. V was pared by 6 bases and J by 7 bases, with 10 bases between. CDR3 sequence reads: CASRGTGNTIYF. CDR3 sequence (DNA): TGTGCCAGCAGAGGGACGGGGAACACCATATATTTT.

CDR3 amino acids: CAGRDSNTDTQYF. The CDR3 nucleotides read TGTGCCGGACGGGACAGTAATACAGATACGCAGTATTTT. The chain is built from TRBV19 and TRBJ2-3, with 7 nucleotides matching TRBD1. J lost 3 bases, V lost 11 bases, and 8 bases had no gene match. The CDR3 runs to 13 residues. Germline CDR1 and CDR2: LNHDA and SQIVND (reference sequence).

As to this clonotype: No conserved phenylalanine or tryptophan ends this CDR3, so it is likely a read error. The CDR3: CASSIGLAGYNEQFS. In DNA form, the CDR3 reads TGTGCCAGTAGTATCGGACTAGCGGGTTACAATGAGCAGTTCTCC. The rearrangement joins TRBV19 to TRBJ2-1, with 11 bases fitting TRBD2. Germline V gene lookup returns CDR1 LNHDA and CDR2 SQIVND (reference sequence). The CDR3 has 15 amino acids. V was pared by 3 bases and J by 4 bases, with 2 bases of the junction left unmatched.

This clonotype was detected only a few times. The genes are TRBV11-2 and TRBJ1-1; D is perhaps TRBD1 (5 bases). The V end lost 5 bases, the J end lost 6 bases, and 13 bases lay between the germline ends. The V gene's germline CDR1 is SGHAT and CDR2 FQNNGV. This CDR3 spans 13 amino acids. DNA for the CDR3: TGTGCCAGCAGCCCGACGGGGGAGGCTGAAGCTTTCTTT. Its protein is CASSPTGEAEAFF.

The chain is built from TRBV11-2 and TRBJ2-7, with D perhaps matching TRBD2 (6 bases). V shed 3 bases and J shed 5 bases, with 11 bases lying between them. CDR3 length equals 13 residues. In germline, CDR1 is SGHAT, CDR2 FQNNGV. The CDR3 spells CASSFGGANEQYF. CDR3 nucleotide sequence: TGTGCCAGCAGCTTTGGCGGGGCCAACGAGCAGTACTTC.

In this sample, this clonotype turned up a few times. DNA of the CDR3: TGTGCCAGCAGTCGTCGGGGAGGGACCTATGGCTACACCTTC. Its protein is CASSRRGGTYGYTF. The V and J genes are TRBV28 and TRBJ1-2, with TRBD1 as a possible D gene (5 bases). The CDR3 has 14 residues. V was trimmed by 5 bases and J by 4 bases, leaving 14 bases between them. Germline loops: CDR1 MDHEN, CDR2 SYDVKM.

This clonotype appeared a single time. This rearrangement joins TRBV20-1 to TRBJ2-7; D unclear. The V gene's germline CDR1 is DFQATT and CDR2 SNEGSKA (reference sequence). This CDR3 has 11 amino acids. Between the trimmed V and J ends, which lost 4 bases and 7 bases, there was a span of 11 bases. CDR3 region: CSAIELGEQYF. In DNA form, the CDR3 reads TGCAGTGCTATAGAGTTGGGGGAGCAGTACTTC.

This clonotype was picked up a small number of times. The chain carries TRBV6-5 and TRBJ1-1; D unclear. Trimming left V 0 bases short and J 1 base short, with 9 bases between. Germline-derived CDR1 and CDR2 are MNHEY and SVGAGI. CDR3 length: 15 amino acids. CDR3 DNA: TGTGCCAGCAGTTACTCGATCCTGCAGAACACTGAAGCTTTCTTT. Amino acids: CASSYSILQNTEAFF.

Concerning this clonotype itself: This sequence may be a read error, since a much larger clone differs from it by one base. The chain uses TRBV6-1 and TRBJ2-1; 8 nucleotides align to TRBD2. The CDR3 is made up of 14 amino acids. V lost 7 bases, J lost 2 bases, and 4 bases stayed unmatched. Germline V lookup: CDR1 MNHNS, CDR2 SASEGT. The CDR3 coding sequence is TGTGCCAGCACCCGAGCGGGAGCCTACAATGAGCAGTTCTTC. Translation: CASTRAGAYNEQFF.

The chain joins TRBV5-1 to TRBJ1-1, with a possible D match to TRBD1 (6 bases). The CDR3 contains 15 residues. Trimming took off 4 bases at V and 1 base at J, with 14 bases between the two ends. Germline CDR1 is SGHRS and CDR2 is YFSETQ. The CDR3 region is CASSPYREGNTEAFF. The CDR3 bases are TGCGCCAGCAGCCCTTACAGGGAGGGGAACACTGAAGCTTTCTTT.

This clonotype has more than one count but fewer than ten. This chain connects TRBV7-6 to TRBJ2-1; TRBD2 matches at 7 bases. Germline loops: CDR1 SGHVS, CDR2 FNYEAQ. The CDR3 consists of 17 residues. Germline trimming cut 6 bases from V and 5 bases from J; bases unmatched to any gene: 16. CDR3 region: CASSHRSGTNDNNEQFF. The CDR3 coding sequence is TGTGCCAGCAGTCACCGGTCCGGGACTAACGATAACAATGAGCAGTTCTTC.